Following are 10 T cell receptor beta chains from one sample sequenced in a study of blood T cell repertoires in COVID-19. Clones were sequenced by immunoSEQ multiplex PCR, and TCRdb holds only the in-frame ones, with some missing. Of some 44,000 clones listed, almost 85% are singletons. The sequencing input was peripheral blood. The receptor set was obtained from a woman aged 55-75 years with acute or convalescent COVID-19.

As DNA, the CDR3 is TGTGCCAGCAGTGAGACAGCTTACAATGAGCAGTTCTTC. Its protein is CASSETAYNEQFF. The rearrangement uses TRBV6-4 and TRBJ2-1, with D perhaps matching TRBD1 (5 bases). Germline V gene data show CDR1 as MRHNA and CDR2 as SNTAGT. V lost 3 bases and J 4 bases, leaving 7 bases between the germline ends. The CDR3 totals 13 residues.

The chain is built from TRBV6-6 and TRBJ2-7, with 10 bases that match TRBD1. After removal of 6 bases from V and 5 bases from J, the junction contained 4 bases not matched to a gene. Looked up from germline, CDR1 is MNHNY and CDR2 is SVGAGI (reference sequence). The CDR3 spans 13 residues. CDR3 loop: CASSGTGDDEQYF. CDR3 coding DNA: TGTGCCAGCAGCGGGACAGGGGACGACGAGCAGTACTTC.

The V gene is TRBV7-2, the J gene TRBJ1-6, with a weak D call TRBD1 (5 bases). Germline CDR1 and CDR2: SGHTA and FQGNSA. The length of the CDR3 is 13 residues. V lost 5 bases and J 8 bases, leaving 10 bases between the germline ends. The CDR3 DNA reads as TGTGCCAGCAGCATTGACAGCTATTCACCCCTCCACTTT. The encoded protein is CASSIDSYSPLHF.

The chain uses TRBV18 and TRBJ1-5, with TRBD1 identical over 7 bases. The CDR3 totals 14 residues. From germline, CDR1 is KGHSH and CDR2 LQKENI. The junction had 4 bases not matched to a gene; V was cut back by 2 bases and J by 6 bases. The CDR3 nucleotides read TGTGCCAGCTCACCAGGGCAGGGGGGTCAGCCCCAGCATTTT. Amino acid sequence: CASSPGQGGQPQHF. The variable domain in full, completed from reference TRBV18 and TRBJ1-5, reads NAGVMQNPRHLVRRRGQEARLRCSPMKGHSHVYWYRQLPEEGLKFMVYLQKENIIDESGMPKERFSAEFPKEGPSILRIQQVVRGDSAAYFCASSPGQGGQPQHFGDGTRLSIL.

V and J are TRBV12-3 or TRBV12-4 and TRBJ2-3; the D is unclear. V gave up 2 bases and J gave up 6 bases, with 3 bases separating them. This CDR3 region has 11 residues. CDR3 region: CASSLSDTQYF. CDR3 nucleotides: TGTGCCAGCAGTTTATCGGATACGCAGTATTTT.

The chain is built from TRBV7-6 and TRBJ1-4; no reliable D call. The germline V and J ends were trimmed by 2 bases and 7 bases, with 5 bases remaining between them. CDR1 is SGHVS and CDR2 is FNYEAQ in the germline V gene. The CDR3 is made up of 12 amino acids. The CDR3 sequence: CASSLFGEKLFF. The CDR3 DNA sequence: TGTGCCAGCAGCTTATTCGGTGAAAAACTGTTTTTT.

The chain carries TRBV11-3 and TRBJ2-1; 8 bases are shared with TRBD1. The ends lost 5 bases at V and 7 bases at J; junction bases unmatched: 4. From germline, CDR1 is SGHNT and CDR2 YENEEA. This CDR3 contains 13 residues. CDR3 loop: CASSQGALNEQFF. The DNA of the CDR3 is TGTGCCAGCAGCCAGGGGGCACTGAATGAGCAGTTCTTC.

Points on this clone: Other DNA sequences in the sample encode the same CDR3. The chain couples TRBV5-1 to TRBJ1-6; D uncertain. The CDR3 totals 14 residues. From germline, CDR1 is SGHRS and CDR2 YFSETQ. The germline V and J ends were trimmed by 0 bases and 7 bases, with 8 bases remaining between them. As DNA, the CDR3 is TGCGCCAGCAGCTTGGAGGGAGGCAATTCACCCCTCCACTTT. The encoded protein is CASSLEGGNSPLHF. The whole variable domain, filled in from reference TRBV5-1 and TRBJ1-6, reads KAGVTQTPRYLIKTRGQQVTLSCSPISGHRSVSWYQQTPGQGLQFLFEYFSETQRNKGNFPGRFSGRQFSNSRSEMNVSTLELGDSALYLCASSLEGGNSPLHFGNGTRLTVT.

The chain recombines TRBV19 with TRBJ2-1; 7 nucleotides match TRBD2. Germline-derived CDR1 and CDR2 are LNHDA and SQIVND (reference sequence). V lost 4 bases, J lost 1 base, and 4 bases stayed unmatched. CDR3 length: 15 residues. CDR3 sequence reads: CASSNSGWSYNEQFF. The DNA for the CDR3 is TGTGCCAGTAGTAATAGCGGGTGGTCCTACAATGAGCAGTTCTTC.

This chain links TRBV7-3 with TRBJ2-1; 9 bases agree with TRBD2. With V trimmed by 5 bases and J by 6 bases, 5 bases remained unmatched. CDR1 is SGHTA and CDR2 is FQGTGA in the germline V gene. This CDR3 spans 14 amino acids. Here the CDR3 DNA reads TGTGCCAGCAGCACGGGACTAGCCCGCAATGAGCAGTTCTTC. Amino acid sequence: CASSTGLARNEQFF. The whole variable domain, remainder taken from reference TRBV7-3 and TRBJ2-1, is GAGVSQTPSNKVTEKGKYVELRCDPISGHTALYWYRQSLGQGPEFLIYFQGTGAADDSGLPNDRFFAVRPEGSVSTLKIQRTERGDSAVYLCASSTGLARNEQFFGPGTRLTVL.